Below, 5 T cell receptor beta chains from the same sample are listed, as sequenced in a study of T cell repertoires in cytomegalovirus infection. Via MiXCR, TCRdb re-called the reads, giving one row per CDR3 protein. The table has more than 150,000 distinct CDR3 sequences, roughly 20% seen once. Sequences were obtained from PBMCs. All receptors come from a human donor in good health (CMV status not recorded). Some clones in this sample may be carry-over from other donors' samples.

This chain links TRBV9 with TRBJ2-7; D is perhaps TRBD1 (5 bases). Looked up from germline, CDR1 is SGDLS and CDR2 is YYNGEE. The CDR3 is 12 amino acids. V was shortened by 4 bases and J by 9 bases, with 14 bases between the two germline ends. As DNA, the CDR3 is TGTGCCAGCAGCCCTACAGGAAAGGGGCAGTACTTC. Amino acids: CASSPTGKGQYF.

The chain uses TRBV7-2 and TRBJ2-1; the D gene is possibly TRBD2 (5 bases). V was clipped by 4 bases and J by 7 bases, with 11 bases between them. Germline loops: CDR1 SGHTA, CDR2 FQGNSA. CDR3 length: 13 amino acids. The CDR3 coding sequence is TGTGCCAGCAGCTCCAGTACGGGGAATGAGCAGTTCTTC. It translates to CASSSSTGNEQFF.

This clonotype was recorded many times. The genes are TRBV7-2 and TRBJ2-1, with D possibly TRBD2 on 6 matching bases. This CDR3 has 13 residues. Germline V lookup: CDR1 SGHTA, CDR2 FQGNSA. The V gene lost 3 bases and the J gene lost 4 bases, with 7 bases spanning the gap. CDR3 nucleotide sequence: TGTGCCAGCAGCTTGGGACTTTACAATGAGCAGTTCTTC. Encoded protein: CASSLGLYNEQFF.

This clonotype was observed a few times. This rearrangement joins TRBV7-6 to TRBJ2-6, with 7 nucleotides matching TRBD1. The V gene's germline CDR1 is SGHVS and CDR2 FNYEAQ. The CDR3 runs to 17 residues. V shed 3 bases, J shed 0 bases, and the junction held 5 bases outside the gene matches. In DNA, the CDR3 is TGTGCCAGCAGCTTTGAGGGGGCAGTCTCTGGGGCCAACGTCCTGACTTTC. Translated, it gives CASSFEGAVSGANVLTF.

This clonotype showed up many times. The rearrangement uses TRBV7-2 and TRBJ2-2; unclear D gene. The CDR3 consists of 15 residues. V was cut by 8 bases and J by 6 bases, with 19 bases left in between. Germline values: CDR1 SGHTA, CDR2 FQGNSA. The CDR3 protein is CASRRDLSFSGELFF. The CDR3 DNA sequence: TGTGCCAGCCGAAGAGACCTTAGCTTTTCCGGGGAGCTGTTTTTT.